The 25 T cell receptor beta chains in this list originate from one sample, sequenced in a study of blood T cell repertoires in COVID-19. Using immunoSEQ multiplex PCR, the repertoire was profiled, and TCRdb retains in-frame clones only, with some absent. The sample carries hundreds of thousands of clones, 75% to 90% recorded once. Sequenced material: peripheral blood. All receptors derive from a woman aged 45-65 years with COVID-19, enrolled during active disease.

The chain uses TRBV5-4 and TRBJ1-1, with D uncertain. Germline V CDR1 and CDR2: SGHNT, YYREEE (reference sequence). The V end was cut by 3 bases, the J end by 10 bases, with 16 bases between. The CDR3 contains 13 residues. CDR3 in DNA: TGTGCCAGCAGCTCGTCAGCGGTACAAATAGCTTTCTTT. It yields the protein CASSSSAVQIAFF.

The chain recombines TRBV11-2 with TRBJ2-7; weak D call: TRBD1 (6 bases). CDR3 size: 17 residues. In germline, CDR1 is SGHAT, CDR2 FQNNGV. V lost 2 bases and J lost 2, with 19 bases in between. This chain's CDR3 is CASSLLLDMDRPYEQYF. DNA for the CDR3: TGTGCCAGCAGCTTATTATTAGACATGGACAGACCCTACGAGCAGTACTTC.

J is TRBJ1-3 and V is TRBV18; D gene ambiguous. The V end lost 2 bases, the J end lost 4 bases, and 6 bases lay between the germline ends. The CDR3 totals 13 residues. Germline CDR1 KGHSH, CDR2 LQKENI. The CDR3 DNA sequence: TGTGCCAGCTCACCAGGGCCCGGAAACACCATATATTTT. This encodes CASSPGPGNTIYF.

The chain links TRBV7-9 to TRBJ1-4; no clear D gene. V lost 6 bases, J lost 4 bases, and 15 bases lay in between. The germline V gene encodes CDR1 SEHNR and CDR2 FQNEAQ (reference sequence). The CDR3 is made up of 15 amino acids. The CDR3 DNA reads TGTGCCAGCAGACGCTCGGGATCTATTAATGAAAAACTGTTTTTT. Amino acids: CASRRSGSINEKLFF.

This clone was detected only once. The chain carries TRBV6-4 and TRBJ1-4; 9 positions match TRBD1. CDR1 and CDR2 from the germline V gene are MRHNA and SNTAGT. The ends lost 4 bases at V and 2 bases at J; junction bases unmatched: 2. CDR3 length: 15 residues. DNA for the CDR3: TGTGCCAGCAGTGGTACAGGGGGCACTAATGAAAAACTGTTTTTT. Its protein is CASSGTGGTNEKLFF.

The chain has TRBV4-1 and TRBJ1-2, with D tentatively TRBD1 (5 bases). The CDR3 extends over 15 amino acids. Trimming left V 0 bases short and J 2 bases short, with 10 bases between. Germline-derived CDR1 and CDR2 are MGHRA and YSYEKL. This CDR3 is CASSQDRPGNYGYTF. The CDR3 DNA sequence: TGCGCCAGCAGCCAAGATAGGCCAGGGAACTATGGCTACACCTTC.

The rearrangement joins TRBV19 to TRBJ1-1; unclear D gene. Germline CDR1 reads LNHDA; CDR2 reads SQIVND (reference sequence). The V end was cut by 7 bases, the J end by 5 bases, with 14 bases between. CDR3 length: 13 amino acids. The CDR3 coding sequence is TGTGCCAGTAAGGAGTTTCCAAGTACTGAAGCTTTCTTT. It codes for CASKEFPSTEAFF.

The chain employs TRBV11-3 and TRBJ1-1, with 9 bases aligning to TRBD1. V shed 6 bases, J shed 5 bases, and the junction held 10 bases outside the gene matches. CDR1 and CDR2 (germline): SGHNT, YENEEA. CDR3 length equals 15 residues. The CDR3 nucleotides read TGTGCCAGCAGGCGGGACAGGGTGTCCTTTACTGAAGCTTTCTTT. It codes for CASRRDRVSFTEAFF.

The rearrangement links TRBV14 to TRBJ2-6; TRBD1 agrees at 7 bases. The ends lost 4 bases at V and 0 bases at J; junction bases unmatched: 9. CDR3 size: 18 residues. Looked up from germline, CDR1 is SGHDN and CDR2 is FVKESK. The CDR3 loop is CASSRKTGFSSGANVLTF. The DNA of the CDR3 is TGTGCCAGCAGCCGGAAGACAGGGTTTAGCTCTGGGGCCAACGTCCTGACTTTC.

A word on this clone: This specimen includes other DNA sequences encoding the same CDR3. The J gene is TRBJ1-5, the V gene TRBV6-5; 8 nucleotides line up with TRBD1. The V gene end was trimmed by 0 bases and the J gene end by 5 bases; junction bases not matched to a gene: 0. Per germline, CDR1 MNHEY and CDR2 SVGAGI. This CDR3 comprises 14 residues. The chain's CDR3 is CASSYSTGDQPQHF. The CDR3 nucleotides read TGTGCCAGCAGTTACTCGACAGGGGATCAGCCCCAGCATTTT.

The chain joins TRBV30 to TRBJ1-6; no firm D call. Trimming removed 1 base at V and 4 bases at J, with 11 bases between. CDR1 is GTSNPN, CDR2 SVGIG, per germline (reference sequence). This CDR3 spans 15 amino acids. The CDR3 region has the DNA TGTGCCTGGAGTGGTGCCGGGATTTATAATTCACCCCTCCACTTT. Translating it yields CAWSGAGIYNSPLHF.

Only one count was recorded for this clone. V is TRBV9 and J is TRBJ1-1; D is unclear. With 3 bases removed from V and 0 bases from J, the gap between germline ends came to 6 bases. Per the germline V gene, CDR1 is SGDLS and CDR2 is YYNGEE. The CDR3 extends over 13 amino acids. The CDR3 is CASSAHVNTEAFF. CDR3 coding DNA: TGTGCCAGCAGCGCACACGTGAACACTGAAGCTTTCTTT.

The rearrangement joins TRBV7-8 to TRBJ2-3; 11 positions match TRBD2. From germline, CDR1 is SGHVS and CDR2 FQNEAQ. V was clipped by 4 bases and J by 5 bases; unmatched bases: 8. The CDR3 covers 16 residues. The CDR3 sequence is CASSSFSGRARDTQYF. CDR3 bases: TGTGCCAGCAGCTCATTTAGCGGGAGGGCCAGAGATACGCAGTATTTT.

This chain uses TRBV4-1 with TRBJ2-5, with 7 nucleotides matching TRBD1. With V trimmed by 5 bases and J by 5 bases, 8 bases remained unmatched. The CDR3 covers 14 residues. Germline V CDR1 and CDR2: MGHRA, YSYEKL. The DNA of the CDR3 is TGCGCCAGCAGCTTCAGAGGGGGCGCGGAGACCCAGTACTTC. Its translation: CASSFRGGAETQYF.

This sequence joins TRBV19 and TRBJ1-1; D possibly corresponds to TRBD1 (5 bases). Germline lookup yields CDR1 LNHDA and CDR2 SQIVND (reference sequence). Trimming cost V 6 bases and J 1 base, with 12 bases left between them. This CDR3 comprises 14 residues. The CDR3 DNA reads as TGTGCCAGTAGGGAAAGGCAGGGGAACACTGAAGCTTTCTTT. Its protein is CASRERQGNTEAFF.

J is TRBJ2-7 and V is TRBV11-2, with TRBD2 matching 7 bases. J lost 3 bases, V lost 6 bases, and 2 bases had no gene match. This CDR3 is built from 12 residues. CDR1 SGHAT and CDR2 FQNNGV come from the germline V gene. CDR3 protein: CASRAGVYEQYF. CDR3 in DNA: TGTGCCAGCAGGGCGGGAGTCTACGAGCAGTACTTC.

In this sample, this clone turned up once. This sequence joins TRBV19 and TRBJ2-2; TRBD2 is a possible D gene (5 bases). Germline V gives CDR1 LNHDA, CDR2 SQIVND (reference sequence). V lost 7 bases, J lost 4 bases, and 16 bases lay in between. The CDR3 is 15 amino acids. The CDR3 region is CASKAARSFTGELFF. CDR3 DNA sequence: TGTGCCAGTAAAGCGGCAAGGTCCTTCACCGGGGAGCTGTTTTTT.

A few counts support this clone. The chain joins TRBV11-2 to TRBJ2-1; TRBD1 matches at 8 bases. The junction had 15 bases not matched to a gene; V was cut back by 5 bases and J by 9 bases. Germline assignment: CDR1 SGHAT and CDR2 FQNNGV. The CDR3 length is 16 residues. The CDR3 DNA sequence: TGTGCCAGCAGCCCAAACCTCGCCGCAGGGGGCGGTGAGCAGTTCTTC. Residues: CASSPNLAAGGGEQFF.

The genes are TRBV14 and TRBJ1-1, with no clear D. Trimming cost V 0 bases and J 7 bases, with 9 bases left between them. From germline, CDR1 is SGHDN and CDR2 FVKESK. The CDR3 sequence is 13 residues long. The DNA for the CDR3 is TGTGCCAGCAGCCAAGATTTAACTGTTGAAGCTTTCTTT. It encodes CASSQDLTVEAFF.

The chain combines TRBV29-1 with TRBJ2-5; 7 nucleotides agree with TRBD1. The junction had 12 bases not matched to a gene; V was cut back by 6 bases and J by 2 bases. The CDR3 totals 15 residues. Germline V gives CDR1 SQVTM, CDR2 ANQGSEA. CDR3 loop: CSVRRGQTTQETQYF. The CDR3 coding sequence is TGCAGCGTACGAAGGGGACAGACCACTCAAGAGACCCAGTACTTC.

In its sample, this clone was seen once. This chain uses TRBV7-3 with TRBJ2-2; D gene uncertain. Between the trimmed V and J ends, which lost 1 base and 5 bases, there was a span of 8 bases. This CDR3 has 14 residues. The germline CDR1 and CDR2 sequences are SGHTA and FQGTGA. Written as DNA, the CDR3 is TGTGCCAGCAGCTTAAGTAGTATAACCGGGGAGCTGTTTTTT. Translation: CASSLSSITGELFF. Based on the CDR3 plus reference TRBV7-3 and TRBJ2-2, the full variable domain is GAGVSQTPSNKVTEKGKYVELRCDPISGHTALYWYRQSLGQGPEFLIYFQGTGAADDSGLPNDRFFAVRPEGSVSTLKIQRTERGDSAVYLCASSLSSITGELFFGEGSRLTVL.

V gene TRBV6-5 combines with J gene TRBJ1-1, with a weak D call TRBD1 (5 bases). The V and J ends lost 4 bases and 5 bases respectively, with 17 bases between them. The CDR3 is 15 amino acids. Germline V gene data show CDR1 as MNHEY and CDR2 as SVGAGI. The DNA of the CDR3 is TGTGCCAGCAGTTTGAAGGCTAGCGGGGGAACTGAAGCTTTCTTT. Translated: CASSLKASGGTEAFF.

For the CDR3, the DNA is TGTGCCTGGAGTGTAAACAGGGCCACCTCTGGAAACACCATATATTTT. It encodes CAWSVNRATSGNTIYF. The chain employs TRBV30 and TRBJ1-3; D is possibly TRBD1 (6 bases). The CDR3 spans 16 residues. Germline assignment: CDR1 GTSNPN and CDR2 SVGIG (reference sequence). V dropped 0 bases and J dropped 0 bases, with 12 bases sitting between them. The full variable domain, completed using reference TRBV30 and TRBJ1-3, is SQTIHQWPATLVQPVGSPLSLECTVEGTSNPNLYWYRQAAGRGLQLLFYSVGIGQISSEVPQNLSASRPQDRQFILSSKKLLLSDSGFYLCAWSVNRATSGNTIYFGEGSWLTVV.

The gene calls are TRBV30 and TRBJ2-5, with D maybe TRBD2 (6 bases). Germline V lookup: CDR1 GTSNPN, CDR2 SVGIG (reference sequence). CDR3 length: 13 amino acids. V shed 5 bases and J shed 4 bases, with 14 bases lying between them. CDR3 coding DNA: TGTGCCTGGTTTGGCAGGCGGGGAGAGACCCAGTACTTC. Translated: CAWFGRRGETQYF.

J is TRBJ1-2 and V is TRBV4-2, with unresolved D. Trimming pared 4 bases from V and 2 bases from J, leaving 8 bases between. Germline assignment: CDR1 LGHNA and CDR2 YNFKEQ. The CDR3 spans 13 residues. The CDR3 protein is CASSPTRNYGYTF. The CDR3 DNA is TGTGCCAGCAGCCCAACGAGGAACTATGGCTACACCTTC.